The source of this T cell receptor (beta chain) is a study of CD8 T cells in ankylosing spondylitis. General study points: Previously reported in reactive arthritis synovial fluid and blood were some of the motif variants. Apparently characteristic of ankylosing spondylitis blood was a TCR beta motif (roughly eight highly homologous variants).

Trimming stripped 6 bases from V and 0 bases from J, with 10 bases between. This CDR3 is built from 13 residues. Germline assignment: CDR1 DFQATT and CDR2 SNEGSKA (reference sequence). This clonotype was seen ten or more times. No antigen is known for it. With molecular barcodes, quantitative 5'-RACE was used to make the TCR beta libraries. Each CDR3 protein gets one entry after TCRdb re-called the 5' RACE reads with MiXCR. The sample has approximately 30,000 distinct CDR3 sequences; over 6.5% are singletons. The V call is TRBV20-1, the J call TRBJ2-3; D gene ambiguous. The clonotype was recovered from a male donor with ankylosing spondylitis or in good health (not recorded which). Sequencing was done on a sample of blood. The CDR3 DNA reads TGCAGTGCCCCCAAGGCTAGCACAGATACGCAGTATTTT. This gives the protein CSAPKASTDTQYF.